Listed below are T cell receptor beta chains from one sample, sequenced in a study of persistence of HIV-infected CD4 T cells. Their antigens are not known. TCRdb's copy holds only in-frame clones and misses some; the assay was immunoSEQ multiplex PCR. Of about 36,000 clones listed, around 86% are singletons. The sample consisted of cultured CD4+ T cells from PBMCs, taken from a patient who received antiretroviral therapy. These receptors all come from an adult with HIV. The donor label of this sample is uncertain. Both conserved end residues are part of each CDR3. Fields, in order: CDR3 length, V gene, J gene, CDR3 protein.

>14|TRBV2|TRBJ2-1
CASSRDTSYNEQFF
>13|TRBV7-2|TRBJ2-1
CATQGRGHNEQFF
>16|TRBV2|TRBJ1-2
CASSESPLGINYGYTF
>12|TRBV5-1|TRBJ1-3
CASSLGGNTIYF
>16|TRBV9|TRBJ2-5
CASSVGSGNAEETQYF
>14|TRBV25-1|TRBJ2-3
CASSASGGSDTQYF
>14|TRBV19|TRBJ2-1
CASSRDRGRDEQFF
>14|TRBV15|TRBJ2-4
CATSTYPRGNIQYF
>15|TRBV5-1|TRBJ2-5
CASRRGQGEGETQYF
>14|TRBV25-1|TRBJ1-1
CASSVQGVNTEAFF
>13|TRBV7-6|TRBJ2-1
CASSQGSGVLRIF
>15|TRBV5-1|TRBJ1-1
CASSLRQLMNTEAFF
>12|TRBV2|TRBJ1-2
CASRTALGGYTF
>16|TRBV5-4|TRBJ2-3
CASSSGGQRGTDTQYF
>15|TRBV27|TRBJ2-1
CASNLPGQGANEQFF
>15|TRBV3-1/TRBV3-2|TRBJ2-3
CASSRIAGGTDTQYF
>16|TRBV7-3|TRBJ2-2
CASSFSGGTNTGELFF
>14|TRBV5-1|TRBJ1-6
CASREGPRNSPLHF